This TCR beta chain was sequenced during a study of T cell responses to AZD1222 COVID-19 vaccine. Overall study: Doses given second, at about 4 or about 12 weeks, were pooled.

Overall study results and limits: Most donors were white British and more were female, and clonal diversity was possibly underestimated. A rise in Spike-specific TCR breadth and depth followed two AZD1222 doses.

Libraries were prepared by immunoSEQ multiplex PCR; TCRdb keeps only in-frame clonotypes and omits some of them. The repertoire holds about 110,000 clones, with roughly 88% as singletons. The CDR3 length is 15 residues. CDR1 SEHNR and CDR2 FQNEAQ come from the germline V gene (reference sequence). V lost 1 base to trimming and J lost 1 base, with 8 bases between them. Concerning this clone itself: Its antigen is not known.

This clonotype originated in an adult in good health. Here the sequenced sample was peripheral blood, taken on day 0 of AZD1222 vaccination. V is TRBV7-9 and J is TRBJ1-5, with D possibly TRBD1 on 6 matching bases. DNA of the CDR3: TGTGCCAGCAGCTTAGGGGGGCGAAGCAATCAGCCCCAGCATTTT. This sequence encodes CASSLGGRSNQPQHF.